This passage covers 8 T cell receptor beta chains from one sample sequenced in a study of blood T cell repertoires in COVID-19. Assay used: immunoSEQ multiplex PCR; TCRdb lists only in-frame clones, some missing. In the table there are about 250,000 clones, roughly 88% of which are singletons. The sequencing input was peripheral blood. The source of these receptors is a woman older than 75 with COVID-19, enrolled during active disease.

The chain uses TRBV28 and TRBJ1-3; D is possibly TRBD1 (5 bases). The CDR3 runs 16 residues. The germline V gene encodes CDR1 MDHEN and CDR2 SYDVKM. Deletions cut 2 bases from V and 1 base from J, with 12 bases between. The chain's CDR3 is CASSLRYRRSGNTIYF. The CDR3 bases are TGTGCCAGCAGTTTACGATACAGGAGATCTGGAAACACCATATATTTT.

The chain has TRBV9 and TRBJ2-1; 8 positions match TRBD2. Germline V gene sequence: CDR1 SGDLS, CDR2 YYNGEE. There are 16 residues in the CDR3. Trimming at V came to 6 bases and at J to 0 bases, leaving 8 bases not matched to a gene. In DNA, the CDR3 is TGTGCCAGCACCCGGGGGGGGCGCAGCTCCTACAATGAGCAGTTCTTC. It encodes CASTRGGRSSYNEQFF.

A single count supports this clone. The chain employs TRBV6-5 and TRBJ1-1; 8 bases align to TRBD1. V lost 6 bases, J lost 1 base, and 7 bases stayed unmatched. This CDR3 is built from 15 residues. Germline V gives CDR1 MNHEY, CDR2 SVGAGI. The CDR3 DNA reads TGTGCCAGCAGGCTCTACAGGGGGGGGAACACTGAAGCTTTCTTT. It translates to CASRLYRGGNTEAFF.

This chain connects TRBV24-1 to TRBJ2-1; TRBD2 matches at 9 bases. Germline V lookup: CDR1 KGHDR, CDR2 SFDVKD. Trimming took 2 bases from V and 7 from J; bases not matched to a gene: 8. This CDR3 spans 16 amino acids. CDR3 sequence (DNA): TGTGCCACCAGTGATTGGACTAGCGCCGGGGAGAATGAGCAGTTCTTC. Protein sequence: CATSDWTSAGENEQFF.

This clone was detected once. CDR3 bases: TGTGCCAGCCGCGGGACAGGGGGAGAGACCCAGTACTTC. Its protein product is CASRGTGGETQYF. The rearrangement uses TRBV6-5 and TRBJ2-5; 11 bases line up with TRBD1. After removal of 8 bases from V and 4 bases from J, the junction contained 3 bases not matched to a gene. The CDR3 is 13 amino acids. The germline V gene has CDR1 MNHEY and CDR2 SVGAGI.

The rearrangement links TRBV6-5 to TRBJ1-2, with TRBD1 matching 9 bases. The CDR3 consists of 14 residues. V shed 5 bases, J shed 13 bases, and the junction held 14 bases outside the gene matches. CDR1 MNHEY and CDR2 SVGAGI come from the germline V gene. In nucleotides, the CDR3 is TGTGCCAGCAGTAACCCCGGGACAGGGATCTCCTCCACCTTC. It is translated as CASSNPGTGISSTF.

The V call is TRBV4-1, the J call TRBJ1-1; maybe TRBD1 (6 bases). Germline V gives CDR1 MGHRA, CDR2 YSYEKL. The V end lost 0 bases, the J end lost 0 bases, and 14 bases lay between the germline ends. This CDR3 comprises 17 residues. The CDR3 region has the DNA TGCGCCAGCAGCCAAGATATGACAGGTCCTATGAACACTGAAGCTTTCTTT. This codes for CASSQDMTGPMNTEAFF.

The chain couples TRBV10-1 to TRBJ1-5, with TRBD1 identical over 7 bases. V lost 8 bases and J lost 0; bases outside the gene matches: 7. CDR1 is WNHNN and CDR2 is SYGVQD in the germline V gene (reference sequence). The CDR3 spans 15 residues. The CDR3 spells CASLGQADSNQPQHF. The CDR3 bases are TGCGCCAGCTTAGGACAGGCAGATAGCAATCAGCCCCAGCATTTT.